The rows below give T cell receptor beta chains drawn from one sample of a study of T-cell memory formation after mild COVID-19. TCRdb re-called the 5' RACE reads with MiXCR, one entry per CDR3 protein. The table lists nearly 200,000 distinct CDR3 sequences, around 16% of them singletons. What was sequenced was PBMCs or a T cell subset sorted from them (not recorded which). All receptors derive from an adult woman who had mild COVID-19 (a few samples of this study predate the infection). Cell type and time point are not known. CDR3s include the opening cysteine and the closing phenylalanine or tryptophan. D genes are given only for firm matches. Rows give clone size only sometimes, using once, few, many, or a class for an expanded clone.

d_gene | j_gene | v_gene | abundance | CDR3nt | CDR3aa
TRBD2 | TRBJ2-7 | TRBV2 | - | TGTGCCAGCAGTGCCGGGACTAGCAGACACGAGCAGTACTTC | CASSAGTSRHEQYF
- | TRBJ1-2 | TRBV29-1 | many | TGCAGCGTTGCCCGAGAAAGTAACTATGGCTACACCTTC | CSVARESNYGYTF
- | TRBJ1-1 | TRBV9 | - | TGTGCCAGCAGCGTTCAGGGTTGGAGCACTGAAGCTTTCTTT | CASSVQGWSTEAFF
- | TRBJ1-3 | TRBV5-4 | - | TGTGCCAGCAACCCATCGGGGACTGGAAACACCATATATTTT | CASNPSGTGNTIYF
TRBD1 | TRBJ1-1 | TRBV4-3 | few | TGCGCCAGCAGCCAGTGGGACAGGGGGAACACTGAAGCTTTCTTT | CASSQWDRGNTEAFF
- | TRBJ2-3 | TRBV7-2 | many | TGTGCCAGCAGCCACCCTGCATCCCTCTCGGATACGCAGTATTTT | CASSHPASLSDTQYF
- | TRBJ1-1 | TRBV7-6 | - | TGTGCCAGCAGCTGGCTTGGAAGCACTGAAGCTTTCTTT | CASSWLGSTEAFF
- | TRBJ1-1 | TRBV6-5 | - | TGTGCCAGCACCCGACTGAAGAACACTGAAGCTTTCTTT | CASTRLKNTEAFF
TRBD2 | TRBJ2-7 | TRBV7-3 | - | TGTGCCAGCAGCCAACTAGCGGGCGGCCACTACGAGCAGTACTTC | CASSQLAGGHYEQYF
TRBD1 | TRBJ1-6 | TRBV6-6 | few | TGTGCCAGCAGTTCCCGACAGGGGGGATCACCCCTCCACTTT | CASSSRQGGSPLHF
- | TRBJ1-6 | TRBV6-6 | - | TGTGCCAGCAGTGACCCGATTCTTAATTCACCCCTCCACTTT | CASSDPILNSPLHF
- | TRBJ1-2 | TRBV2 | - | TGTGCCAGCAGTGAAGGAGAAGTCTATGGCTACACCTTC | CASSEGEVYGYTF
TRBD1 | TRBJ1-2 | TRBV20-1 | - | TGCAGTGCTCCACGGACAGGGGCAAACTATGGCTACACCTTC | CSAPRTGANYGYTF
- | TRBJ2-1 | TRBV7-3 | - | TGTGCCAGCAGCCCCCGTCGGTCTCCCATTAATGAGCAGTTCTTC | CASSPRRSPINEQFF
TRBD1 | TRBJ1-2 | TRBV7-3 | - | TGTGCCAGCAGCCCCCAGGGTCTTCGAGCAGGGGGCGATGGCTACACCTTC | CASSPQGLRAGGDGYTF
- | TRBJ2-5 | TRBV18 | few | TGTGCCAGCTCCCCACGAGGAGGAGGCGAGACCCAGTACTTC | CASSPRGGGETQYF
TRBD1 | TRBJ1-1 | TRBV10-3 | - | TGTGCCATCAGCGGGACAGGGATAACTGAAGCTTTCTTT | CAISGTGITEAFF
- | TRBJ2-5 | TRBV4-3 | few | TGCGCCAGCAGCCAAGAGAGGATGGGGGGGCCAGAGACCCAGTACTTC | CASSQERMGGPETQYF
- | TRBJ1-4 | TRBV3-1 | - | TGTGCCAGCAGCCTCGCGACAGCCACTAATGAAAAACTGTTTTTT | CASSLATATNEKLFF
TRBD1 | TRBJ1-2 | TRBV6-5 | few | TGTGCCAGCAGCCAGGGGGCACGTGGCTACACCTTC | CASSQGARGYTF
TRBD1 | TRBJ2-1 | TRBV5-1 | - | TGCGCCAGCAGCTTGGCCGGGACAGTGGGGAGCGATGAGCAGTTCTTC | CASSLAGTVGSDEQFF
TRBD2 | TRBJ2-3 | TRBV7-3 | - | TGTGCCAGCAGGATAGCGGGCTTGCGCACAGATACGCAGTATTTT | CASRIAGLRTDTQYF
- | TRBJ2-5 | TRBV9 | - | TGTGCCAGCAGCGTAGGGACAGTTAGAGAGACCCAGTACTTC | CASSVGTVRETQYF
TRBD1 | TRBJ2-5 | TRBV7-6 | few | TGTGCCAGCAGCTTAGTCCCCCCAGGGGGATCGGGCGAGACCCAGTACTTC | CASSLVPPGGSGETQYF
TRBD1 | TRBJ2-6 | TRBV14 | few | TGTGCCAGCAGCCAAGATGGGAAGACAGGGAATTCTGGGGCCAACGTCCTGACTTTC | CASSQDGKTGNSGANVLTF
- | TRBJ2-5 | TRBV7-2 | - | TGTGCCAGCAGCTTTGAGGGGAGGACTCGAGAGACCCAGTACTTC | CASSFEGRTRETQYF
- | TRBJ2-7 | TRBV29-1 | few | TGCAGCGTTGAAGGCCTCAACTACGAGCAGTACTTC | CSVEGLNYEQYF
- | TRBJ2-7 | TRBV12-3/TRBV12-4 | many | TGTGCCAGCTCCCTAGGCGGGGACTTTTACGAGCAGTACTTC | CASSLGGDFYEQYF
TRBD1 | TRBJ1-4 | TRBV5-1 | few | TGCGCCAGCAGCAGGGACAGGGGGCTTGAAAAACTGTTTTTT | CASSRDRGLEKLFF
- | TRBJ1-6 | TRBV7-9 | - | TGTGCCAGCAGCTTTCAAGATTCACCCCTCCACTTT | CASSFQDSPLHF
TRBD1 | TRBJ1-4 | TRBV2 | - | TGTGCCAGCAGCCTCGGGACAGGGGGCAGGGTGTTTTTT | CASSLGTGGRVFF
TRBD2 | TRBJ2-1 | TRBV5-1 | few | TGCGCCAGCAGCTTGAATAGCGGGGGGTATGAGCAGTTCTTC | CASSLNSGGYEQFF
- | TRBJ2-1 | TRBV7-2 | few | TGTGCCAGCAGCCCCTGGGGCGGAGAGGGGGTCAATGAGCAGTTCTTC | CASSPWGGEGVNEQFF
TRBD2 | TRBJ2-7 | TRBV5-6 | - | TGTGCCAGCAGCTCCGGATCTAGCGGGAGACGGAACGAGCAGTACTTC | CASSSGSSGRRNEQYF
- | TRBJ2-5 | TRBV5-6 | few | TGTGCCAGCAGCTCTAACCTCCAACATGGACTCCAAAGAAACTTC | CASSSNLQHGLQRNF
TRBD2 | TRBJ2-5 | TRBV6-1 | many | TGTGCCAGCAGTTCCCGGGAGGGCGGGGGCCAAGAGACCCAGTACTTC | CASSSREGGGQETQYF
TRBD2 | TRBJ2-1 | TRBV12-3/TRBV12-4 | few | TGTGCCAGCAGACTAGCGGGAGGTCAAAATGAGCAGTTCTTC | CASRLAGGQNEQFF
TRBD1 | TRBJ1-5 | TRBV6-6 | few | TGTGCCAGCAGTTACTCGGGACAGCCGTATCAGCCCCAGCATTTT | CASSYSGQPYQPQHF
- | TRBJ2-3 | TRBV4-1 | many | TGCGCCAGCAGCCAAGAAGCCTTGCTAGCGAATACGCAGTATTTT | CASSQEALLANTQYF
TRBD1 | TRBJ2-7 | TRBV2 | - | TGTGCCAGCACGACAGGGTTCAGGGACGAGCAGTACTTC | CASTTGFRDEQYF